This TCR beta chain appears in the sequencing data of a study of T-cell reconstitution after alpha-beta-depleted transplantation in children. This clonotype occurred many times. This CDR3 comprises 13 residues. Trimming took off 8 bases at V and 2 bases at J, with 12 bases between the two ends. CDR1 LGHDT and CDR2 YNNKEL come from the germline V gene (reference sequence). A TCRbeta library incorporating unique molecular identifiers was prepared. MiXCR, applied by TCRdb to the PCR reads, yields one record per CDR3 protein. This sample has 150,000 to 200,000 distinct CDR3 sequences, with around 7% found just once.

This clonotype originated in a human donor who donated a stem cell graft to a child with Wiskott-Aldrich syndrome. Here the sequenced sample was PBMCs from the stem cell graft donor, taken from the stem cell graft. This rearrangement joins TRBV3-1 to TRBJ1-2, with a possible D match to TRBD1 (5 bases). CDR3 sequence (DNA): TGTGCCAGCGGGAGGGCAGGGAACTATGGCTACACCTTC. This encodes CASGRAGNYGYTF.